The TCR beta chain described here comes from a study of identical twins. No donor was unhealthy or non-Caucasian. CDR1 and CDR2 from the germline V gene are SEHNR and FQNEAQ (reference sequence). Trimming removed 5 bases from V and 11 bases from J; junction bases left unmatched: 18. The CDR3 covers 17 residues. TCRdb re-called the 5' RACE reads with MiXCR, one entry per CDR3 protein. The sample includes 1.5 million to 2 million distinct CDR3 sequences, around 33% of them seen just once. The source of this sequence is a newborn girl in good health. Sequenced: cord blood. The V call is TRBV7-9, the J call TRBJ2-5; TRBD2 matches at 12 bases. The CDR3 DNA is TGTGCCAGCAGCATTAACCTAGCGGGAGGGCCACACAATGAGCAGTACTTC. It yields the protein CASSINLAGGPHNEQYF.